Listed below are T cell receptor beta chains from one sample, sequenced in a study of CD8 T cells in Susac syndrome. TCRdb ran MiXCR on the immunoSEQ multiplex PCR reads and lists one entry per CDR3 protein. The repertoire has some 250,000 distinct CDR3 sequences, 90% to 96% of them found once; the top ten carry approximately 0.1%. Sequencing input: CD4+ T cells from PBMCs. All receptors derive from a human donor with Susac syndrome. The CDR3 runs from the conserved cysteine through the conserved F or W. Fields, in order: clone size, D gene, V gene, J gene, CDR3 protein, CDR3 DNA. The D gene is left open where the match is weak. Part of the rows lack a size; the others show once, few, many or a class for expanded clones.

>-|TRBD2|TRBV28|TRBJ2-4
CASSFPGRDIQYF
TGTGCCAGCAGTTTCCCTGGGAGGGACATTCAGTACTTC
>-|-|TRBV15|TRBJ1-1
CATSRDVYSGAFF
TGTGCCACCAGCAGAGACGTTTACAGTGGGGCTTTCTTT
>-|TRBD1|TRBV12-3/TRBV12-4|TRBJ1-1
CASSLGRGLGAFF
TGTGCCAGCAGTTTGGGGAGGGGGCTGGGAGCTTTCTTT
>-|-|TRBV12-3/TRBV12-4|TRBJ2-2
CASSSTGRHTGELFF
TGTGCCAGCAGTTCTACAGGGCGGCACACCGGGGAGCTGTTTTTT
>-|TRBD1|TRBV23-1|TRBJ1-5
CASTHSGNRGEQPQHF
TGCGCCAGCACCCACAGCGGGAACAGGGGCGAACAGCCCCAGCATTTT
>-|-|TRBV29-1|TRBJ2-3
CSVEDTTVGDTQYF
TGCAGCGTTGAAGATACGACAGTCGGAGATACGCAGTATTTT
>-|-|TRBV4-1|TRBJ1-5
CASSQVGDSNQPQHF
TGCGCCAGCAGCCAAGTAGGGGACAGCAATCAGCCCCAGCATTTT
>-|TRBD2|TRBV4-1|TRBJ2-1
CASSQRGLAGPSSYNEQFF
TGCGCCAGCAGCCAACGAGGACTAGCGGGTCCGAGCTCCTACAATGAGCAGTTCTTC
>-|TRBD2|TRBV20-1|TRBJ2-1
CSARDGLPGGNEQFF
TGCAGTGCTAGAGATGGACTCCCGGGAGGAAATGAGCAGTTCTTC
>-|TRBD1|TRBV25-1|TRBJ2-7
CASTATGTASSYEQYF
TGTGCCAGCACCGCGACCGGGACAGCAAGCTCCTACGAGCAGTACTTC
>-|-|TRBV30|TRBJ1-2
CAWSNPYDKNYGYTF
TGTGCCTGGAGTAATCCCTACGACAAGAACTATGGCTACACCTTC
>once|-|TRBV18|TRBJ2-7
CASSPFRDDGEQYF
TGTGCCAGCTCACCATTCAGGGACGACGGCGAGCAGTACTTC
>once|TRBD1|TRBV19|TRBJ2-3
CASSMQGAGDTQYF
TGTGCCAGTAGTATGCAGGGGGCTGGTGATACGCAGTATTTT
>-|-|TRBV4-1|TRBJ2-2
CASSQEGVPASGELFF
TGCGCCAGCAGCCAAGAAGGGGTCCCGGCCTCCGGGGAGCTGTTTTTT
>-|-|TRBV20-1|TRBJ2-4
CSAMSKGVVIQYF
TGCAGTGCTATGTCAAAGGGAGTGGTCATTCAGTACTTC
>-|-|TRBV20-1|TRBJ2-5
CSARVTPPLPQYF
TGCAGTGCTAGAGTAACCCCCCCCTTGCCCCAGTACTTC
>-|TRBD2|TRBV20-1|TRBJ2-2
CSSPGSGSVGELFF
TGCAGCTCCCCGGGAAGCGGGAGTGTCGGGGAGCTGTTTTTT
>-|-|TRBV12-3/TRBV12-4|TRBJ1-2
CASSRAGTRGVGYTF
TGTGCCAGCAGTCGCGCCGGGACTCGAGGGGTTGGCTACACCTTC
>-|-|TRBV20-1|TRBJ1-1
CSAGLSKQTNTEAFF
TGCAGTGCTGGACTAAGTAAACAGACGAACACTGAAGCTTTCTTT
>-|-|TRBV12-3/TRBV12-4|TRBJ2-7
CASTPGESSYEQYF
TGTGCCAGCACCCCAGGAGAGAGCTCCTACGAGCAGTACTTC
>-|-|TRBV14|TRBJ1-1
CASSRQEDTEAFF
TGTGCCAGCAGCCGTCAGGAGGACACTGAAGCTTTCTTT
>-|-|TRBV30|TRBJ1-1
CAWQPQMNTEAFF
TGTGCCTGGCAACCCCAGATGAACACTGAAGCTTTCTTT
>-|-|TRBV20-1|TRBJ1-5
CSARDDRSNQPQHF
TGCAGTGCTAGGGATGACAGAAGCAATCAGCCCCAGCATTTT
>-|-|TRBV7-2|TRBJ1-2
CALLEGNYGYTF
TGTGCCTTGCTGGAGGGGAACTATGGCTACACCTTC
>-|TRBD2|TRBV20-1|TRBJ2-2
CSARTRGGNTGELFF
TGCAGTGCTAGAACCCGGGGGGGTAACACCGGGGAGCTGTTTTTT
>-|-|TRBV5-1|TRBJ2-5
CASSAIDTTKQETQYF
TGCGCCAGCAGCGCAATAGATACCACTAAACAAGAGACCCAGTACTTC
>-|-|TRBV25-1|TRBJ2-2
CASSKGQNTGELFF
TGTGCCAGCAGCAAGGGACAGAACACCGGGGAGCTGTTTTTT
>-|-|TRBV30|TRBJ1-4
CAWSAGEWSEKLFF
TGTGCCTGGAGTGCAGGGGAGTGGAGTGAAAAACTGTTTTTT
>-|-|TRBV14|TRBJ1-1
CASSHGSTEAFF
TGTGCCAGCAGCCACGGGAGCACTGAAGCTTTCTTT
>-|-|TRBV24-1|TRBJ2-1
CATSDLPGGNEQFF
TGTGCCACCAGTGATTTGCCCGGGGGCAATGAGCAGTTCTTC
>once|-|TRBV20-1|TRBJ2-6
CSASVGGTYATNVLTF
TGCAGTGCCAGCGTAGGGGGGACCTACGCGACCAACGTCCTGACTTTC